These 23 T cell receptor beta chains were all obtained from the same sample, sequenced in a study of read filtering for tumor transcriptome and immune sequencing. The library was built from 400 ng RNA with molecular barcoded adaptors for alpha/delta and beta/gamma chains. TCRdb processed the reads anew with MiXCR; each CDR3 protein has one entry. The top ten clones hold about a tenth of a sample with over 50,000 distinct CDR3 sequences, roughly 18% of them seen once. The sample was a population of CD138-negative cells sorted from bone marrow. These receptors came from a donor at least 40 years old with multiple myeloma.

This clonotype has a handful of counts. V and J are TRBV4-1 and TRBJ2-1; D gene unclear. The CDR3 spans 15 residues. Germline assignment: CDR1 MGHRA and CDR2 YSYEKL. The V gene lost 0 bases and the J gene lost 11 bases, with 17 bases spanning the gap. This CDR3 reads CASSQDLDAGWKQFF. In DNA, the CDR3 is TGCGCCAGCAGCCAAGATCTGGACGCCGGCTGGAAGCAGTTCTTC.

The sample holds many counts of this clonotype. The V gene is TRBV11-2, the J gene TRBJ2-1; weak D call: TRBD2 (6 bases). CDR1 and CDR2 from the germline V gene are SGHAT and FQNNGV. Trimming left V 5 bases short and J 3 bases short, with 8 bases between. The CDR3 runs 13 residues. The CDR3 spells CASSRDFYNEQFF. CDR3 coding DNA: TGTGCCAGCAGCCGGGACTTCTACAATGAGCAGTTCTTC.

This clonotype was detected ten times or more. This rearrangement joins TRBV29-1 to TRBJ2-7, with D perhaps matching TRBD1 (6 bases). Germline CDR1 and CDR2: SQVTM and ANQGSEA. Between the trimmed V and J ends, which lost 6 bases and 2 bases, there was a span of 11 bases. CDR3 length equals 12 residues. This CDR3 reads CSVEQGPYEQYF. The CDR3 region has the DNA TGCAGCGTCGAACAGGGACCCTACGAGCAGTACTTC.

This clonotype was seen ten or more times. V and J are TRBV28 and TRBJ2-1; no reliable D call. The CDR3 is 16 amino acids. Germline values: CDR1 MDHEN, CDR2 SYDVKM. The V end was cut by 5 bases, the J end by 0 bases, with 14 bases between. CDR3 protein: CASSPRVYRSYNEQFF. The CDR3 region has the DNA TGTGCCAGCAGTCCAAGGGTATACCGCTCCTACAATGAGCAGTTCTTC.

The J gene is TRBJ1-4, the V gene TRBV21-1; the table calls TRBD1, which could not be checked here. TRBV21-1 is a listed pseudogene. The CDR3 contains 15 residues. Here the CDR3 DNA reads TGTGCCGGCAGCAGACGCGGGACGGAGAATGAAAAGCTGTTGTTT. The encoded protein is CAGSRRGTENEKLLF.

This clonotype was observed a single time. The V call is TRBV6-5, the J call TRBJ2-3; 10 bases match TRBD1. V gave up 7 bases and J gave up 6 bases; unmatched junction bases: 4. CDR1 and CDR2 (germline): MNHEY, SVGAGI. The length of the CDR3 is 13 residues. CDR3 protein: CASTWTGGDTQYF. The CDR3 coding sequence is TGTGCCAGCACCTGGACAGGGGGGGATACGCAGTATTTT.

This clonotype appeared many times. The rearrangement joins TRBV6-1 to TRBJ1-1; D gene ambiguous. CDR1 is MNHNS, CDR2 SASEGT, per germline. The CDR3 spans 14 residues. V was trimmed by 4 bases and J by 1 base, leaving 10 bases between them. Here the CDR3 reads CASSVGRGNTEAFF. The CDR3 nucleotides are TGTGCCAGCAGTGTAGGGCGGGGGAACACTGAAGCTTTCTTT.

This clonotype appeared many times. The chain couples TRBV9 to TRBJ1-2; D not resolved. The CDR3 contains 14 residues. The germline V gene has CDR1 SGDLS and CDR2 YYNGEE. Trimming took off 4 bases at V and 0 bases at J, with 10 bases between the two ends. CDR3 nucleotides: TGTGCCAGCAGCCCTGGTACGCCTAACTATGGCTACACCTTC. It specifies CASSPGTPNYGYTF.

The sample holds many counts of this clonotype. This rearrangement joins TRBV29-1 to TRBJ2-3; D possibly matches TRBD1 or TRBD2 (6 bases each). Germline CDR1 and CDR2: SQVTM and ANQGSEA. The V end lost 2 bases, the J end lost 2 bases, and 14 bases lay between the germline ends. The CDR3 consists of 15 residues. The CDR3: CSVETGAEITDTQYF. CDR3 in DNA: TGCAGCGTTGAAACGGGGGCGGAAATCACAGATACGCAGTATTTT.

This clonotype was detected many times. The chain recombines TRBV20-1 with TRBJ2-3; D may be TRBD1 or TRBD2 (6 bases each). The V gene lost 2 bases and the J gene lost 4 bases, with 13 bases spanning the gap. The CDR3 has 14 amino acids. Germline V gene lookup returns CDR1 DFQATT and CDR2 SNEGSKA (reference sequence). In nucleotides, the CDR3 is TGCAGTGCTAGAAATCAGAGGGGGGCAGATACGCAGTATTTT. Its protein is CSARNQRGADTQYF.

This clonotype was observed at least ten times. The rearrangement joins TRBV4-1 to TRBJ2-7; TRBD1 agrees at 11 bases. From germline, CDR1 is MGHRA and CDR2 YSYEKL. The CDR3 contains 14 residues. Trimming cost V 5 bases and J 4 bases; bases outside gene matches: 4. The CDR3 sequence is CASSNRDRGYEQYF. The CDR3 DNA reads TGCGCCAGCAGCAACCGGGACAGGGGGTACGAGCAGTACTTC.

This clonotype was seen repeatedly, ten times or more. The chain is built from TRBV20-1 and TRBJ2-3; D gene uncertain. This CDR3 comprises 12 residues. V gave up 7 bases and J gave up 6 bases, with 14 bases separating them. Germline assignment: CDR1 DFQATT and CDR2 SNEGSKA (reference sequence). The CDR3 DNA follows: TGCAGTGTTCAGACTGGCTCGGATACGCAGTATTTT. Its protein product is CSVQTGSDTQYF.

This clonotype was picked up many times. This chain links TRBV28 with TRBJ2-5, with a weak D call TRBD2 (5 bases). V lost 8 bases, J lost 5 bases, and 12 bases lay in between. The CDR3 consists of 12 residues. Germline values: CDR1 MDHEN, CDR2 SYDVKM. CDR3 nucleotides: TGTGCCAGCTGTCGGGGTAGGGAGACCCAGTACTTC. Translation: CASCRGRETQYF. Using reference TRBV28 and TRBJ2-5 for the parts outside the CDR3, the full variable domain is DVKVTQSSRYLVKRTGEKVFLECVQDMDHENMFWYRQDPGLGLRLIYFSYDVKMKEKGDIPEGYSVSREKKERFSLILESASTNQTSMYLCASCRGRETQYFGPGTRLLVL.

This clonotype was observed many times. This chain links TRBV20-1 with TRBJ2-1; TRBD1 matches at 7 bases. V shed 2 bases and J 2 bases; nucleotides not matched to a gene: 3. The CDR3 is 14 amino acids. Germline V gene data show CDR1 as DFQATT and CDR2 as SNEGSKA (reference sequence). The DNA for the CDR3 is TGCAGTGCTAGACTGAGGGGGCCCTACAATGAGCAGTTCTTC. Translation: CSARLRGPYNEQFF.

This clonotype has a count of ten or more. The rearrangement uses TRBV12-3 or TRBV12-4 and TRBJ2-3; D not certain. V lost 6 bases to trimming and J lost 4 bases, with 8 bases between them. The CDR3 consists of 12 residues. For the CDR3, the DNA is TGTGCCAGCAGAAGGTTGGCAGATACGCAGTATTTT. This codes for CASRRLADTQYF.

This clonotype was picked up many times. The chain couples TRBV14 to TRBJ2-1, with TRBD2 as a possible D gene (5 bases). The CDR3 sequence is 15 residues long. Per germline, CDR1 SGHDN and CDR2 FVKESK. The germline V and J ends were trimmed by 0 bases and 3 bases, with 9 bases remaining between them. This chain's CDR3 is CASSQDSSFYNEQFF. The CDR3 nucleotides read TGTGCCAGCAGCCAAGATTCTAGCTTCTACAATGAGCAGTTCTTC.

Comments on this clonotype: This clone may be a read error of a much larger clone one base away. The chain is built from TRBV6-2 or TRBV6-3 and TRBJ1-4; D remains unclear. V lost 8 bases and J lost 5, with 12 bases in between. The CDR3 runs 13 residues. Germline values: CDR1 MNHEY, CDR2 SVGEGT. The CDR3 DNA sequence: TGTGCCAGCCGGCGAGTTTCCAATGAAAAACTGTTTTTT. Its protein product is CASRRVSNEKLFF.

This clonotype was counted many times. The V gene is TRBV21-1, the J gene TRBJ2-7; whether TRBD1, the table's D call, matches the DNA was not checked. TRBV21-1 is a pseudogene. The CDR3 totals 15 residues. DNA of the CDR3: TGTGCCAGCAGCAAAGGGGACAGGGGGTGCTGCGAGCAGTACTTC. Its protein is CASSKGDRGCCEQYF.

This clonotype was recorded many times. V is TRBV29-1 and J is TRBJ1-5, with D perhaps matching TRBD1 (5 bases). Trimming cost V 1 base and J 5 bases, with 9 bases left between them. This CDR3 spans 13 amino acids. The V gene's germline CDR1 is SQVTM and CDR2 ANQGSEA. The CDR3 here is CSVEAGQDQPQHF. The CDR3 DNA follows: TGCAGCGTTGAAGCGGGGCAAGATCAGCCCCAGCATTTT.

In the case of this clonotype: One junction end does not reproduce the germline sequence, and a read error may be involved. The CDR3: CAWSKRGGPYNEQLF. CDR3 bases: TGTGCCTGGAGTAAACGGGGGGGCCCTTATAATGAGCAGCTCTTC. The chain carries TRBV30 and TRBJ2-1; 8 bases are shared with TRBD2. The germline V gene encodes CDR1 GTSNPN and CDR2 SVGIG (reference sequence). This CDR3 contains 15 residues.

Turning to this clonotype: A far bigger clonotype differs at one base, so this is likely a read error. The CDR3 end shows no conserved phenylalanine or tryptophan, and so a read error is likely. The V and J genes are TRBV5-4 and TRBJ1-1, with a tentative D call TRBD1 (6 bases). The CDR3 loop spans 17 amino acids. V was clipped by 5 bases and J by 1 base, with 21 bases between them. Germline V CDR1 and CDR2: SGHNT, YYREEE (reference sequence). CDR3 region: CASREFSQGNGNTEAFY. For the CDR3, the DNA is TGTGCCAGCAGAGAATTCTCACAGGGTAACGGGAACACTGAAGCTTTCTAT.

This clonotype was seen many times. In DNA, the CDR3 is TGTGCCAGCTCACCAACAGCGGTGAGAGAGACCCAGTACTTC. It encodes CASSPTAVRETQYF. V and J are TRBV18 and TRBJ2-5; tentatively, D is TRBD2 (5 bases). Trimming pared 2 bases from V and 4 bases from J, leaving 11 bases between. The germline CDR1 and CDR2 sequences are KGHSH and LQKENI. The CDR3 extends over 14 amino acids.

As concerns this clonotype: A much larger clone sits a single nucleotide away, making a read error possible. The V gene is TRBV21-1, the J gene TRBJ2-7; the D call of TRBD2 is as the table states it, not checked on the DNA. TRBV21-1 is a pseudogene locus. This CDR3 spans 16 amino acids. CDR3 sequence (DNA): TGTGCCGGCAGCAACCCCCTAGCGGGGTGCTCCTACGAGCAGTACTTC. This translates into CAGSNPLAGCSYEQYF.